A single sample is the source of the 24 T cell receptor beta chains below, sequenced in a study of cytomegalovirus exposure and HLA in healthy donors. Amplification used 60 Vbeta primers and 13 Jbeta primers. TCRdb keeps only in-frame clones here, not all; method: immunoSEQ multiplex PCR. The profile shows approximately 110,000 clones, about 80% of them singletons. The sequencing sample was made of PBMCs. Source of these receptors: a man aged 50 to 60 in good health and CMV-seropositive.

A note on this clone: The sample carries other DNA sequences with the same CDR3. The V call is TRBV5-1, the J call TRBJ2-5; D call uncertain. Germline assignment: CDR1 SGHRS and CDR2 YFSETQ. The length of the CDR3 is 13 residues. Trimming cost V 4 bases and J 1 base, with 8 bases left between them. CDR3 nucleotide sequence: TGCGCCAGCAGCCTCCCAGGCCAAGAGACCCAGTACTTC. This encodes CASSLPGQETQYF. The full variable domain, completed using reference TRBV5-1 and TRBJ2-5, is KAGVTQTPRYLIKTRGQQVTLSCSPISGHRSVSWYQQTPGQGLQFLFEYFSETQRNKGNFPGRFSGRQFSNSRSEMNVSTLELGDSALYLCASSLPGQETQYFGPGTRLLVL.

The chain joins TRBV2 to TRBJ1-1; D ambiguous. V gave up 3 bases and J gave up 0 bases, with 11 bases separating them. This CDR3 spans 15 amino acids. Germline V gives CDR1 SNHLY, CDR2 FYNNEI. CDR3 bases: TGTGCCAGCAGTGAGGACTCTATTATGAACACTGAAGCTTTCTTT. This codes for CASSEDSIMNTEAFF.

The chain has TRBV7-6 and TRBJ2-1, with D perhaps matching TRBD1 (5 bases). The CDR3 sequence is 12 residues long. Germline V gene lookup returns CDR1 SGHVS and CDR2 FNYEAQ. Deletions cut 5 bases from V and 10 bases from J, with 12 bases between. The CDR3 DNA sequence: TGTGCCAGCAGCGATGGACAAAGAGAGCAGTTCTTC. The encoded protein is CASSDGQREQFF.

This rearrangement joins TRBV12-5 to TRBJ2-5; TRBD2 matches at 7 bases. Germline V lookup: CDR1 LGHNT, CDR2 FRNRAP. V gave up 0 bases and J gave up 5 bases; unmatched junction bases: 6. The CDR3 is 15 amino acids. The CDR3 DNA is TGTGCTAGTGGTTTGGTACTTGCGGGGGTGGAGACCCAGTACTTC. Amino acids: CASGLVLAGVETQYF.

This chain connects TRBV2 to TRBJ2-5; 7 bases align to TRBD2. The J segment lost 3 bases and the V segment lost 4 bases, leaving 8 bases of the junction unmatched. Germline CDR1 and CDR2: SNHLY and FYNNEI. The CDR3 covers 15 residues. The CDR3 nucleotides are TGTGCCAGCAGTGCTCAGGGAGGGTTGAAAGAGACCCAGTACTTC. Its protein is CASSAQGGLKETQYF.

The chain employs TRBV5-1 and TRBJ1-2, with 8 bases that match TRBD1. From germline, CDR1 is SGHRS and CDR2 YFSETQ. The V gene end was trimmed by 0 bases and the J gene end by 3 bases; junction bases not matched to a gene: 4. The CDR3 sequence is 15 residues long. The CDR3 loop is CASSLGTGRYYGYTF. CDR3 nucleotide sequence: TGCGCCAGCAGCTTGGGGACAGGGAGATACTATGGCTACACCTTC.

This rearrangement joins TRBV5-3 to TRBJ1-2, with D tentatively TRBD1 (6 bases). TRBV5-3 is an open reading frame, and its role is uncertain. CDR3 length: 15 residues. V dropped 0 bases and J dropped 6 bases, with 15 bases sitting between them. CDR3 in amino acids: CARSLGDRRMNGYTF. In DNA, the CDR3 is TGTGCCAGAAGCTTGGGTGACAGGAGGATGAATGGCTACACCTTC.

The chain recombines TRBV5-4 with TRBJ2-5; possible D gene TRBD2, 6 bases. CDR1 is SGHNT, CDR2 YYREEE, per germline (reference sequence). CDR3 size: 14 residues. V was pared by 3 bases and J by 5 bases, with 14 bases between. The DNA for the CDR3 is TGTGCCAGCAGCTCCCTTGGGGGAGGCGAGACCCAGTACTTC. It codes for CASSSLGGGETQYF.

The chain employs TRBV5-6 and TRBJ2-3; perhaps TRBD1 as D (6 bases). CDR1 and CDR2 (germline): SGHDT, YYEEEE. The V end was cut by 0 bases, the J end by 1 base, with 18 bases between. CDR3 length equals 18 residues. The CDR3 loop reads CASSLDLTGTLGTDTQYF. CDR3 nucleotide sequence: TGTGCCAGCAGCTTGGACCTGACAGGTACCTTGGGCACAGATACGCAGTATTTT.

CDR3 nucleotide sequence: TGTGCCAGCAGTGACGACAGTAGACTGGGTTCACCCCTCCACTTT. It specifies CASSDDSRLGSPLHF. This chain connects TRBV6-1 to TRBJ1-6; D may be TRBD1 (5 bases). The CDR3 sequence is 15 residues long. CDR1 and CDR2 from the germline V gene are MNHNS and SASEGT. The V end was cut by 3 bases, the J end by 9 bases, with 15 bases between.

J is TRBJ2-1 and V is TRBV2; D unclear. In germline, CDR1 is SNHLY, CDR2 FYNNEI. CDR3 length: 13 amino acids. V lost 7 bases and J 0 bases, leaving 7 bases between the germline ends. CDR3 sequence reads: CASTLSSYNEQFF. The CDR3 nucleotides read TGTGCCAGCACTCTGAGCTCCTACAATGAGCAGTTCTTC. Full variable domain (outside the CDR3, taken from reference TRBV2 and TRBJ2-1): EPEVTQTPSHQVTQMGQEVILRCVPISNHLYFYWYRQILGQKVEFLVSFYNNEISEKSEIFDDQFSVERPDGSNFTLKIRSTKLEDSAMYFCASTLSSYNEQFFGPGTRLTVL.

V and J are TRBV10-3 and TRBJ2-5; TRBD1 matches at 9 bases. The CDR3 consists of 13 residues. Trimming cost V 5 bases and J 5 bases; bases outside gene matches: 3. Germline V gene data show CDR1 as ENHRY and CDR2 as SYGVKD. CDR3 sequence: CAISMGQGETQYF. The DNA of the CDR3 is TGTGCCATCAGTATGGGACAGGGTGAGACCCAGTACTTC.

On this clone: Mismatch with germline at one junction end may stem from a read error. The V call is TRBV6-1, the J call TRBJ2-7, with 7 positions matching TRBD2. CDR3 length: 13 amino acids. Germline values: CDR1 MNHNS, CDR2 SASEGT. The DNA for the CDR3 is TGTGCCAGCAGTGGGGGGGGGACCTACGAGCAGCACTTC. This encodes CASSGGGTYEQHF.

This sequence joins TRBV5-4 and TRBJ1-1, with TRBD1 matching over 8 bases. Trimming at V came to 3 bases and at J to 4 bases, leaving 8 bases not matched to a gene. This CDR3 spans 15 amino acids. Germline CDR1 SGHNT, CDR2 YYREEE (reference sequence). This chain's CDR3 is CASSWVQDRATEAFF. For the CDR3, the DNA is TGTGCCAGCAGCTGGGTTCAGGACAGGGCCACTGAAGCTTTCTTT.

To note about this clone: The junction shows a germline mismatch at one end, possibly a read error. J is TRBJ1-3 and V is TRBV5-1; 8 nucleotides agree with TRBD1. The CDR3 covers 17 residues. Germline V lookup: CDR1 SGHRS, CDR2 YFSETQ. DNA of the CDR3: TGCGCCAGCAGCTTGGATGCCGGGACAGGCTCTGAAAACACCATATATTTT. Residues: CASSLDAGTGSENTIYF.

The CDR3 here is CASSLAGRTGASYEQYF. The CDR3 DNA reads TGCGCCAGCAGCTTGGCAGGTAGGACAGGGGCCTCCTACGAGCAGTACTTC. This rearrangement joins TRBV5-1 to TRBJ2-7, with 9 bases matching TRBD1. Germline values: CDR1 SGHRS, CDR2 YFSETQ. The junction had 7 bases not matched to a gene; V was cut back by 0 bases and J by 0 bases. The CDR3 is 17 amino acids.

Comment on this clone: The sample contains more than one DNA sequence encoding this CDR3. V and J are TRBV6-5 and TRBJ2-7; D is possibly TRBD1 (7 bases). This CDR3 is built from 13 residues. Germline CDR1 reads MNHEY; CDR2 reads SVGAGI. Trimming removed 7 bases from V and 2 bases from J, with 12 bases in between. The DNA for the CDR3 is TGTGCCAGCACTCAGGGGGGACCCTACGAGCAGTACTTC. Its protein is CASTQGGPYEQYF.

The genes are TRBV13 and TRBJ2-1; weak D call: TRBD1 (6 bases). V dropped 5 bases and J dropped 7 bases, with 21 bases sitting between them. This CDR3 spans 16 amino acids. CDR1 is PRHDT, CDR2 FYEKMQ, per germline (reference sequence). For the CDR3, the DNA is TGTGCCAGCAGCCCAGAAGGGGGTGGCGGAATGAATGAGCAGTTCTTC. Translated: CASSPEGGGGMNEQFF.

CDR3 DNA: TGTGCCAGCAGCCCACCGGGACAGCAAGAGACCCAGTACTTC. Translation gives CASSPPGQQETQYF. The chain links TRBV11-3 to TRBJ2-5; 7 bases match TRBD1. The V gene's germline CDR1 is SGHNT and CDR2 YENEEA. The J segment lost 2 bases and the V segment lost 5 bases, leaving 5 bases of the junction unmatched. This CDR3 has 14 residues. The variable domain in full, with the rest retrieved from reference TRBV11-3 and TRBJ2-5, is EAGVVQSPRYKIIEKKQPVAFWCNPISGHNTLYWYLQNLGQGPELLIRYENEEAVDDSQLPKDRFSAERLKGVDSTLKIQPAELGDSAVYLCASSPPGQQETQYFGPGTRLLVL.

The gene calls are TRBV23-1 and TRBJ1-2; the match to TRBD1 covers 7 bases. TRBV23-1 is noted as an ORF with a role that remains uncertain. J was trimmed by 2 bases and V by 0 bases; bases with no gene match: 0. The CDR3 covers 14 residues. CDR3 amino acids: CASSQSQGNYGYTF. CDR3 bases: TGCGCCAGCAGTCAATCACAGGGGAACTATGGCTACACCTTC.

There are a few counts of this clone. The J gene is TRBJ2-1, the V gene TRBV19; D is undetermined. The germline V gene has CDR1 LNHDA and CDR2 SQIVND (reference sequence). V gave up 4 bases and J gave up 8 bases, with 6 bases separating them. This CDR3 has 11 residues. DNA of the CDR3: TGTGCCAGTAGTACCTCGGATGAGCAGTTCTTC. Its translation is CASSTSDEQFF.

The chain employs TRBV15 and TRBJ2-2; 8 bases are shared with TRBD1. CDR3 length: 17 residues. V lost 5 bases to trimming and J lost 2 bases; unmatched junction nucleotides: 10. The V gene's germline CDR1 is LNHNV and CDR2 YYDKDF (reference sequence). The CDR3 DNA is TGTGCCACCAGCGGGGGGCAAGGACAGGGTAACACCGGGGAGCTGTTTTTT. Translating gives CATSGGQGQGNTGELFF.

V is TRBV7-9 and J is TRBJ2-5; the D is unclear. The germline V and J ends were trimmed by 4 bases and 5 bases, with 14 bases remaining between them. There are 14 residues in the CDR3. Germline CDR1 reads SEHNR; CDR2 reads FQNEAQ (reference sequence). The CDR3, as DNA: TGTGCCAGCAGCTCCCCAATACGCGAGGAGACCCAGTACTTC. Translated: CASSSPIREETQYF.

V and J are TRBV2 and TRBJ1-5; TRBD1 matches at 7 bases. Looked up from germline, CDR1 is SNHLY and CDR2 is FYNNEI. The CDR3 has 14 amino acids. The ends lost 5 bases at V and 2 bases at J; junction bases unmatched: 3. CDR3 region: CASSSGTGNQPQHF. CDR3 in DNA: TGTGCCAGCAGTTCCGGGACAGGCAATCAGCCCCAGCATTTT.